This T cell receptor beta chain was profiled in a study of T cell responses to AZD1222 COVID-19 vaccine. Sequencing was performed with immunoSEQ multiplex PCR; in TCRdb, only in-frame clones are kept and a portion is missing. The sample shows about 130,000 clones, approximately 80% of them seen only once. Study-wide results and limits: Clonal diversity was possibly underestimated; the donors were predominantly white British and more often female. Along spike, vaccine-associated CD4 TCRs were found throughout, with dominance at 160-218 and 743-854. No repertoire was sampled before or during the peak T cell response, only after it. At baseline, seropositivity was found in only a handful of AZD1222 recipients.

With regard to this clone: Its antigen is as yet unknown.

This sequence originates from an adult in good health. The sequenced sample was peripheral blood, obtained on day 0 of AZD1222 vaccination.

The CDR3 region has the DNA TGTGCCAGCAGCTGGTTAGGGGACACTGAAGCTTTCTTT. Amino acid sequence: CASSWLGDTEAFF. The V and J genes are TRBV5-5 and TRBJ1-1; possible D gene TRBD1, 5 bases. The CDR3 extends over 13 amino acids. Germline assignment: CDR1 SGHKS and CDR2 YYEKEE (reference sequence). V was cut by 3 bases and J by 3 bases, with 9 bases left in between.